A selection of T cell receptor beta chains follows, all from one sample in a study of T cells in localized non-small cell lung cancer. The method was immunoSEQ multiplex PCR; TCRdb's version includes in-frame clones alone and lacks a portion of them. The sample holds about 43,000 clones; roughly nine tenths are singletons and the top ten take 10%. The sample was PBMCs, taken before any cancer treatment. The receptors originated from a woman aged 40 to 75 with stage II lung adenocarcinoma. The conserved cysteine and the conserved F or W are not part of the CDR3 here. The order of the fields is V gene, J gene, CDR3 length, CDR3 protein.

>TRBV5-6|TRBJ1-1|12
ASSLSDRDFEAF
>TRBV15|TRBJ2-7|10
ATSGVGNEQY
>TRBV28|TRBJ1-3|11
ASSFSSGNTIY
>TRBV28|TRBJ2-7|12
ASSPDREAYEQY
>TRBV5-1|TRBJ1-1|12
ASSSGGRNTEAF
>TRBV18|TRBJ1-3|14
ASSPLTTIRENTIY
>TRBV5-1|.|11
ASSPTVRTEQY
>TRBV11-2|TRBJ1-4|13
ASSPLMSTNEKLF
>TRBV18|TRBJ2-7|14
ASSPPGLAGVHEQY
>TRBV28|TRBJ2-5|10
ASSHRRETQY
>TRBV6-5|TRBJ2-7|13
ASSYSWRASYEQY
>TRBV7-8|TRBJ2-7|10
ASSSAIYEQY
>TRBV6-5|TRBJ1-1|13
ASSRRTAQNTEAF
>TRBV5-4|TRBJ2-1|12
ASSDPTGTDEQF
>TRBV9|TRBJ2-2|13
ASSPSGTNTGELF
>TRBV18|TRBJ1-5|14
ASSPPPGQGGQPQH
>TRBV7-9|TRBJ1-1|8
ASSTFQAF
>TRBV7-6|TRBJ2-3|14
ASSLQSGQGTDTQY
>TRBV9|TRBJ2-1|12
ASTRDSPYNEQF
>TRBV5-8|TRBJ1-5|13
ASSPRVRQNQPQH
>TRBV6-4|TRBJ1-1|11
ASSENAESKAF
>TRBV18|TRBJ2-1|12
ASSPGQGHNEQF
>TRBV6-1|TRBJ1-1|11
ASSDGWLVEAF
>TRBV5-8|TRBJ2-1|13
ASIFLTSSYNEQF
>TRBV6-6|TRBJ1-5|13
ASMRAQYSNQPQH
>TRBV11-3|TRBJ2-2|12
ASSLGVNTGELF
>TRBV2|TRBJ2-3|13
ASSDWWERTDTQY
>TRBV19|TRBJ1-4|12
ASSPGATGEKLF
>TRBV5-1|TRBJ2-5|14
ASSLEAKGAAETQY